Sequencing of this T cell receptor beta chain was carried out in a study of T cell responses to AZD1222 COVID-19 vaccine. Combined were second doses at about 4 or about 12 weeks. This clone was counted a single time. Its antigen is not known. Measured with immunoSEQ multiplex PCR; TCRdb has only the in-frame clones, and not every one. The profile shows about 160,000 clones, 94% of them singletons. V lost 1 base and J 0 bases, leaving 6 bases between the germline ends. The CDR3 length is 14 residues. The germline V gene has CDR1 LGHDT and CDR2 YNNKEL (reference sequence). Study-level results: After the peak T cell response, and only then, were repertoires sampled. Just 5 to 7 people given AZD1222 tested seropositive at baseline.

Sequenced material: peripheral blood, taken 28 days after the second AZD1222 dose. This TCR was recovered from an adult who received the AZD1222 COVID-19 vaccine. The rearrangement uses TRBV3-1 (or the pseudogene TRBV3-2) and TRBJ1-1; D is unclear. The CDR3 protein is CASSQAGMNTEAFF. The CDR3 DNA is TGTGCCAGCAGCCAAGCTGGGATGAACACTGAAGCTTTCTTT.